Listed below are T cell receptor beta chains from one sample, sequenced in a study of TIL therapy for anti-PD-1-resistant metastatic lung cancer. Some clones are missing from TCRdb's copy, which holds only in-frame ones; the method was immunoSEQ multiplex PCR. The sample yields some 50,000 clones, approximately 79% seen once. This sample comprised blood, obtained at baseline. The source is a man between 70 and 80 years old with non-small cell lung cancer. Each CDR3 is given with its conserved first and last residue. The D gene is left open where the match is weak. Not all rows give a size; the values are once, few, many and, for expanded clones, a class.

abundance	d_gene	v_gene	j_gene	CDR3nt	CDR3aa
.	TRBD1	TRBV6-5	TRBJ2-1	TGTGCCAGCAGTTACTCAGGGACAGACTCCAATGAGCAGTTCTTC	CASSYSGTDSNEQFF
.	TRBD2	TRBV6-5	TRBJ2-7	TGTGCCAGCAGTTACCTAAGCGGGAGGATAGCCTACGAGCAGTACTTC	CASSYLSGRIAYEQYF
.	.	TRBV6-6	TRBJ1-3	TGTGCCAGCAGTTACAGGGATTCTGGAAACACCATATATTTT	CASSYRDSGNTIYF
few	.	TRBV10-1	TRBJ2-7	TGCGCCAGCAGTTCTACAGTTTTCAGCGAGCAGTACTTC	CASSSTVFSEQYF
few	.	TRBV7-9	TRBJ1-6	TGTGCCAGCAGCACGACAGCAAATAATTCACCCCTCCACTTT	CASSTTANNSPLHF
.	.	TRBV7-9	TRBJ2-1	TGTGCCAGCAGCTTAGCGAGGGGTGGGAGGGGGGACAATGAGCAGTTCTTC	CASSLARGGRGDNEQFF
.	.	TRBV6-5	TRBJ1-6	TGTGCCAGCACCCAACAAGGCTCCTATAATTCACCCCTCCACTTT	CASTQQGSYNSPLHF
.	.	TRBV5-1	TRBJ2-3	TGCGCCAGCAGCTTGAAAACTAGTCTCGATACGCAGTATTTT	CASSLKTSLDTQYF
.	TRBD2	TRBV5-1	TRBJ2-7	TGCGCCAGCAGCTTACTTAGCGGGAGCTCCTACGAGCAGTACTTC	CASSLLSGSSYEQYF
.	.	TRBV7-9	TRBJ1-6	TGTGCCAGCAGCTTAGCGGGGGGGAGGTATAATTCACCCCTCCACTTT	CASSLAGGRYNSPLHF
.	.	TRBV12-5	TRBJ2-3	TGTGCTAGTGGCGGAGGGACAAAAGAGGCAGATACGCAGTATTTT	CASGGGTKEADTQYF
.	.	TRBV7-6	TRBJ1-6	TGTGCCAGCAGCTTAGGACAGAATTCACCCCTCCACTTT	CASSLGQNSPLHF
once	.	TRBV4-3	TRBJ1-1	TGCGCCAGCAGCCAAGATCACCGGCAGGGCACTGAAGCTTTCTTT	CASSQDHRQGTEAFF
.	TRBD1	TRBV5-1	TRBJ2-3	TGCGCCAGCAGCTTGCCTACAGGGGGCGCAGATACGCAGTATTTT	CASSLPTGGADTQYF
.	.	TRBV30	TRBJ1-5	TGTGCCTGGAGCCCCCGGACCGATCAGCCCCAGCATTTT	CAWSPRTDQPQHF
.	TRBD1	TRBV6-6	TRBJ2-1	TGTGCCAGCAGTTACACGGACAGGCTAGATTATGAGCAGTTCTTC	CASSYTDRLDYEQFF
.	TRBD1	TRBV5-6	TRBJ1-6	TGTGCCAGCAGTTTGAGGACAGGGGGCAATGATTCACCCCTCCACTTT	CASSLRTGGNDSPLHF
.	.	TRBV19	TRBJ1-5	TGTGCCAGTAGTAAGGGAGAGTTATGGCCCCAGCATTTT	CASSKGELWPQHF
.	TRBD2	TRBV25-1	TRBJ2-7	TGTGCCAGCAGTGAATACGGGAGGGAAACCTACGAGCAGTACTTC	CASSEYGRETYEQYF
.	.	TRBV18	TRBJ1-4	TGTGCCAGCTCACCGGTAGGGGCCAATGAAAAACTGTTTTTT	CASSPVGANEKLFF
.	TRBD2	TRBV7-9	TRBJ2-5	TGTGCCAGCAGCCCACCACTAGCGGGAGGGCCTGGGGAGACCCAGTACTTC	CASSPPLAGGPGETQYF
.	.	TRBV7-8	TRBJ2-7	TGTGCCAGCAGCTTTAATCCTAGCATCGAGCAGTACTTC	CASSFNPSIEQYF
.	.	TRBV6-5	TRBJ2-2	TGTGCCAGCAGTTACGGCCGGGCCGGGGAGCTGTTTTTT	CASSYGRAGELFF
.	TRBD2	TRBV7-3	TRBJ2-5	TGTGCCAGCAGCTTCGGTGCTAGCGGGAGGGCCGGGGAGACCCAGTACTTC	CASSFGASGRAGETQYF
.	TRBD2	TRBV27	TRBJ2-3	TGTGCCAGCAGTCCCAGCGGGGGAGATACGCAGTATTTT	CASSPSGGDTQYF
.	.	TRBV7-3	TRBJ2-5	TGTGCCAGCAGCTTATTAAAAGAGACCCAGTACTTC	CASSLLKETQYF
.	TRBD2	TRBV7-2	TRBJ2-3	TGTGCCAGCAGCTTAGTGGTAGCGGGAGGGGGAGATACGCAGTATTTT	CASSLVVAGGGDTQYF
.	.	TRBV11-2	TRBJ1-5	TGTGCCAGCAGCTTAGGAGGGGATCAGCGCAATCAGCCCCAGCATTTT	CASSLGGDQRNQPQHF